These 30 T cell receptor beta chains came from one sample sequenced in a study of cytomegalovirus exposure and HLA in healthy donors. The study ran its PCR with 60 Vbeta and 13 Jbeta primers. Here immunoSEQ multiplex PCR was the method, and the copy in TCRdb shows in-frame clones only, minus some. The table for this sample gives about 78,000 clones. The sample consisted of PBMCs. Every receptor here comes from a female donor in good health and CMV-seropositive.

The CDR3 sequence: CASSQGLAGRRIEGETQYF. For the CDR3, the DNA is TGCGCCAGCAGCCAAGGGCTAGCGGGGCGCAGAATCGAGGGGGAGACCCAGTACTTC. This chain uses TRBV4-1 with TRBJ2-5; 9 positions agree with TRBD2. The V gene's germline CDR1 is MGHRA and CDR2 YSYEKL. V was clipped by 1 base and J by 5 bases; unmatched bases: 17. CDR3 length equals 19 residues.

The chain couples TRBV30 to TRBJ2-5, with 16 bases identical to TRBD2. The germline V gene encodes CDR1 GTSNPN and CDR2 SVGIG (reference sequence). The junction had 13 bases not matched to a gene; V was cut back by 2 bases and J by 4 bases. The CDR3 is made up of 19 amino acids. The CDR3 region has the DNA TGTGCCTGGAGTCTAAGACCGGGACTAGCGGGGGGGCCTCGAGAGACCCAGTACTTC. Translated, it gives CAWSLRPGLAGGPRETQYF.

By frequency, this clone is medium-sized. V gene TRBV14 combines with J gene TRBJ2-7; weak D call: TRBD2 (5 bases). CDR3 length: 14 amino acids. Trimming left V 4 bases short and J 5 bases short, with 15 bases between. Germline-derived CDR1 and CDR2 are SGHDN and FVKESK. Here the CDR3 reads CASSRRPGSDEQYF. In nucleotides, the CDR3 is TGTGCCAGCAGCCGCCGTCCGGGATCGGACGAGCAGTACTTC.

V and J are TRBV5-1 and TRBJ2-7; TRBD1 is a possible D gene (5 bases). The CDR3 covers 13 residues. V lost 2 bases and J 5 bases, leaving 11 bases between the germline ends. Germline V gene sequence: CDR1 SGHRS, CDR2 YFSETQ. This chain's CDR3 is CASSLSQGNEQYF. Written as DNA, the CDR3 is TGCGCCAGCAGCTTAAGCCAGGGTAACGAGCAGTACTTC.

The chain carries TRBV12-5 and TRBJ2-7; 8 bases fit TRBD2. The V segment lost 5 bases and the J segment 1 base; nucleotides outside the gene matches: 4. In germline, CDR1 is LGHNT, CDR2 FRNRAP. This CDR3 is 14 amino acids long. The CDR3 reads CASGLGGGSYEQYF. CDR3 in DNA: TGTGCTAGTGGTCTCGGGGGGGGATCCTACGAGCAGTACTTC. The whole variable domain, remainder taken from reference TRBV12-5 and TRBJ2-7, is DARVTQTPRHKVTEMGQEVTMRCQPILGHNTVFWYRQTMMQGLELLAYFRNRAPLDDSGMPKDRFSAEMPDATLATLKIQPSEPRDSAVYFCASGLGGGSYEQYFGPGTRLTVT.

This chain links TRBV5-5 with TRBJ2-2; TRBD1 aligns across 8 bases. The V gene's germline CDR1 is SGHKS and CDR2 YYEKEE (reference sequence). This CDR3 comprises 16 residues. After removal of 3 bases from V and 0 bases from J, the junction contained 4 bases not matched to a gene. CDR3 sequence reads: CASSSLGQANTGELFF. Here the CDR3 DNA reads TGTGCCAGCAGCTCCTTGGGACAGGCGAACACCGGGGAGCTGTTTTTT. Complete variable domain (other parts from reference TRBV5-5 and TRBJ2-2): DAGVTQSPTHLIKTRGQQVTLRCSPISGHKSVSWYQQVLGQGPQFIFQYYEKEERGRGNFPDRFSARQFPNYSSELNVNALLLGDSALYLCASSSLGQANTGELFFGEGSRLTVL.

The rearrangement joins TRBV4-1 to TRBJ2-1; 8 bases match TRBD1. The V segment lost 0 bases and the J segment 7 bases; nucleotides outside the gene matches: 11. The CDR3 covers 17 residues. Germline CDR1 reads MGHRA; CDR2 reads YSYEKL. Here the CDR3 DNA reads TGCGCCAGCAGCCAAGAAGGTTGGCAGGGGGACAGGAATGAGCAGTTCTTC. This codes for CASSQEGWQGDRNEQFF.

This sequence joins TRBV29-1 and TRBJ2-7; 8 bases line up with TRBD1. Germline V gives CDR1 SQVTM, CDR2 ANQGSEA. J gave up 3 bases and V 4 bases, and 8 bases lay outside the gene matches. The CDR3 has 14 residues. CDR3 in amino acids: CSVVGQGAIYEQYF. The DNA for the CDR3 is TGCAGCGTTGTAGGGCAGGGGGCGATCTACGAGCAGTACTTC.

The chain couples TRBV5-1 to TRBJ2-7; D gene ambiguous. The CDR3 spans 17 residues. CDR1 is SGHRS and CDR2 is YFSETQ in the germline V gene. Trimming removed 0 bases at V and 0 bases at J, with 16 bases between. The CDR3 DNA reads TGCGCCAGCAGCTTGGGTGTTGGGTCTGGGCTCTCCTACGAGCAGTACTTC. Its protein is CASSLGVGSGLSYEQYF.

CDR3: CASSVLPGLSYEQYF. Here the CDR3 DNA reads TGTGCCAGCTCAGTACTACCGGGACTCTCCTACGAGCAGTACTTC. The chain joins TRBV18 to TRBJ2-7, with a tentative D call TRBD2 (6 bases). This CDR3 has 15 amino acids. Trimming removed 5 bases at V and 0 bases at J, with 14 bases between. Germline V lookup: CDR1 KGHSH, CDR2 LQKENI.

The gene calls are TRBV6-1 and TRBJ2-2; D is perhaps TRBD1 (5 bases). The CDR3 runs to 14 residues. The germline gives CDR1 MNHNS, CDR2 SASEGT. V gave up 7 bases and J gave up 3 bases, with 12 bases separating them. The CDR3 sequence: CASTAGIDTGELFF. CDR3 in DNA: TGTGCCAGCACCGCAGGGATCGACACCGGGGAGCTGTTTTTT.

The rearrangement uses TRBV9 and TRBJ2-3; 8 nucleotides align to TRBD2. V shed 0 bases and J 5 bases; nucleotides not matched to a gene: 8. The CDR3 spans 16 residues. CDR1 is SGDLS and CDR2 is YYNGEE in the germline V gene. The CDR3 loop is CASSVVPGGPVDTQYF. The CDR3 DNA reads TGTGCCAGCAGCGTAGTCCCGGGAGGGCCGGTAGATACGCAGTATTTT.

The chain recombines TRBV6-4 with TRBJ2-5; TRBD1 matches 8 bases. Germline CDR1 reads MRHNA; CDR2 reads SNTAGT. V shed 4 bases and J 4 bases; nucleotides not matched to a gene: 2. CDR3 length: 13 amino acids. The CDR3 sequence is CASSGDRGETQYF. The CDR3 DNA reads as TGTGCCAGCAGTGGTGACAGGGGAGAGACCCAGTACTTC.

The CDR3 spells CAWSQGAGQPQHF. For the CDR3, the DNA is TGTGCCTGGAGTCAAGGGGCTGGGCAGCCCCAGCATTTT. The chain employs TRBV30 and TRBJ1-5; D may be TRBD1 (5 bases). V lost 2 bases, J lost 7 bases, and 12 bases lay in between. Germline CDR1 GTSNPN, CDR2 SVGIG (reference sequence). CDR3 length: 13 amino acids.

The chain couples TRBV7-9 to TRBJ2-5; the match to TRBD2 covers 15 bases. The J call may be mistaken, given a closer DNA end match to TRBJ2-7. The CDR3 has 19 residues. Germline V gene data show CDR1 as SEHNR and CDR2 as FQNEAQ (reference sequence). CDR3 sequence: CASSSGLGLAGGIGDEQYF. The CDR3 DNA reads as TGTGCCAGCAGCTCGGGTTTGGGACTAGCGGGGGGTATTGGGGACGAGCAGTACTTC.

The genes are TRBV7-2 and TRBJ2-1; 7 positions agree with TRBD2. Germline trimming cut 5 bases from V and 7 bases from J; bases unmatched to any gene: 14. There are 16 residues in the CDR3. CDR1 and CDR2 (germline): SGHTA, FQGNSA. The CDR3 loop is CASSREREKVGNEQFF. CDR3 DNA sequence: TGTGCCAGCAGCCGGGAGCGGGAAAAGGTCGGGAATGAGCAGTTCTTC.

The chain joins TRBV29-1 to TRBJ2-7; D unresolved. This CDR3 region has 11 residues. V lost 6 bases to trimming and J lost 4 bases, with 10 bases between them. The germline V gene encodes CDR1 SQVTM and CDR2 ANQGSEA. The CDR3 DNA is TGCAGCGTCCCCCACGGTTACGAGCAGTACTTC. It encodes CSVPHGYEQYF.

The chain recombines TRBV7-9 with TRBJ1-1, with TRBD1 matching over 12 bases. V lost 2 bases, J lost 3 bases, and 7 bases stayed unmatched. The CDR3 covers 17 residues. The germline CDR1 and CDR2 sequences are SEHNR and FQNEAQ (reference sequence). CDR3 loop: CASSLMRDRGLYTEAFF. As DNA, the CDR3 is TGTGCCAGCAGCTTAATGCGGGACAGGGGGCTTTACACTGAAGCTTTCTTT.

V is TRBV7-9 and J is TRBJ1-2; the D gene is possibly TRBD1 (6 bases). The CDR3 has 13 amino acids. Germline values: CDR1 SEHNR, CDR2 FQNEAQ (reference sequence). V was cut by 5 bases and J by 5 bases, with 12 bases left in between. The CDR3 spells CASSRGGGYGYTF. The DNA for the CDR3 is TGTGCCAGCAGCCGGGGGGGCGGTTATGGCTACACCTTC.

V is TRBV2 and J is TRBJ2-1; D might be TRBD2 (5 bases). Germline-derived CDR1 and CDR2 are SNHLY and FYNNEI. CDR3 size: 13 residues. V gave up 9 bases and J gave up 8 bases, with 17 bases separating them. This CDR3 is CARGLRRGDEQFF. The DNA for the CDR3 is TGTGCCAGAGGACTTCGTCGTGGGGATGAGCAGTTCTTC.

The chain links TRBV9 to TRBJ1-1, with 7 bases matching TRBD1. The germline CDR1 and CDR2 sequences are SGDLS and YYNGEE. After removal of 0 bases from V and 1 base from J, the junction contained 9 bases not matched to a gene. This CDR3 spans 17 amino acids. This CDR3 is CASSVGPRDSQNTEAFF. In DNA, the CDR3 is TGTGCCAGCAGCGTAGGGCCTCGGGACAGCCAGAACACTGAAGCTTTCTTT. Full variable domain (remainder filled in from reference TRBV9 and TRBJ1-1): DSGVTQTPKHLITATGQRVTLRCSPRSGDLSVYWYQQSLDQGLQFLIQYYNGEERAKGNILERFSAQQFPDLHSELNLSSLELGDSALYFCASSVGPRDSQNTEAFFGQGTRLTVV.

The CDR3 DNA follows: TGCGCCAGCAGCCAAGATTTCGTTACCGGGGAGCTGTTTTTT. Its protein is CASSQDFVTGELFF. This chain connects TRBV4-1 to TRBJ2-2, with unresolved D. The V gene's germline CDR1 is MGHRA and CDR2 YSYEKL. V was cut by 0 bases and J by 5 bases, with 7 bases left in between. The CDR3 consists of 14 residues.

This chain uses TRBV4-1 with TRBJ2-2; D possibly corresponds to TRBD1 (5 bases). The CDR3 totals 16 residues. From germline, CDR1 is MGHRA and CDR2 YSYEKL. The V end lost 4 bases, the J end lost 4 bases, and 16 bases lay between the germline ends. The CDR3 DNA follows: TGCGCCAGCAGCCTCCAGGGCTATGATAGCACCGGGGAGCTGTTTTTT. Amino acids: CASSLQGYDSTGELFF.

The chain recombines TRBV5-1 with TRBJ2-7; 11 bases align to TRBD2. The J segment lost 4 bases and the V segment lost 4 bases, leaving 10 bases of the junction unmatched. Germline CDR1 reads SGHRS; CDR2 reads YFSETQ. CDR3 length: 16 amino acids. The DNA for the CDR3 is TGCGCCAGCAGCCTCGGTACCGGGACTAGCGGTTACGAGCAGTACTTC. Its translation is CASSLGTGTSGYEQYF. Drawing the rest from reference TRBV5-1 and TRBJ2-7, the complete variable domain is KAGVTQTPRYLIKTRGQQVTLSCSPISGHRSVSWYQQTPGQGLQFLFEYFSETQRNKGNFPGRFSGRQFSNSRSEMNVSTLELGDSALYLCASSLGTGTSGYEQYFGPGTRLTVT.

The chain couples TRBV9 to TRBJ2-6; the D is unclear. Germline lookup yields CDR1 SGDLS and CDR2 YYNGEE. V lost 4 bases to trimming and J lost 0 bases, with 17 bases between them. There are 18 residues in the CDR3. DNA for the CDR3: TGTGCCAGCAGCCCCCGAGAGGCGGCCCCCTCTGGGGCCAACGTCCTGACTTTC. It specifies CASSPREAAPSGANVLTF.

The chain joins TRBV2 to TRBJ2-1; D unclear. The germline V gene has CDR1 SNHLY and CDR2 FYNNEI. V was clipped by 7 bases and J by 1 base, with 8 bases between them. This CDR3 spans 13 amino acids. The CDR3 region has the DNA TGTGCCAGCACGGTGCAATCCTACAATGAGCAGTTCTTC. Its translation is CASTVQSYNEQFF.

V gene TRBV5-4 combines with J gene TRBJ2-1, with TRBD2 matching 8 bases. Trimming at V came to 0 bases and at J to 7 bases, leaving 9 bases not matched to a gene. Germline CDR1 and CDR2: SGHNT and YYREEE (reference sequence). There are 16 residues in the CDR3. CDR3 loop: CASSLGAGEVENEQFF. The CDR3 region has the DNA TGTGCCAGCAGCTTGGGAGCGGGAGAGGTGGAGAATGAGCAGTTCTTC.

V usage is TRBV19 and J usage is TRBJ1-1; D not certain. Germline V gene sequence: CDR1 LNHDA, CDR2 SQIVND (reference sequence). V was shortened by 3 bases and J by 4 bases, with 15 bases between the two germline ends. The CDR3 extends over 15 amino acids. CDR3 sequence reads: CASSITRVGSTEAFF. CDR3 in DNA: TGTGCCAGTAGTATCACGAGGGTGGGGAGCACTGAAGCTTTCTTT.

The chain couples TRBV28 to TRBJ2-7; a possible D gene is TRBD1 (5 bases). This CDR3 region has 22 residues. Trimming removed 2 bases from V and 0 bases from J, with 32 bases in between. Germline CDR1 reads MDHEN; CDR2 reads SYDVKM. CDR3 nucleotides: TGTGCCAGCAGTTTAACCCTTTTTGAGCATTCGACAGCTCTTAGTAGCTCCTACGAGCAGTACTTC. Translation gives CASSLTLFEHSTALSSSYEQYF.

The chain links TRBV18 to TRBJ2-5, with 8 bases that match TRBD1. From germline, CDR1 is KGHSH and CDR2 LQKENI. CDR3 length: 18 residues. Germline trimming cut 2 bases from V and 2 bases from J; bases unmatched to any gene: 13. The CDR3 sequence is CASSPWSSGTGLQETQYF. The DNA of the CDR3 is TGTGCCAGCTCACCATGGAGTTCCGGGACAGGATTACAAGAGACCCAGTACTTC.